These T cell receptor beta chains were read from a single sample in a study of Ad26.COV2.S vaccination and SARS-CoV-2 variants. This table comes from immunoSEQ multiplex PCR, and its TCRdb copy is limited to in-frame clones, with some not included. Here the sample spans 300,000 to 400,000 clones, about 86% being singletons. The sequencing here drew on peripheral blood, taken in a trial of Ad26.COV2.S vaccine versus placebo. The receptors were sampled from a person between 18 and 60 years old who received the Ad26.COV2.S COVID-19 vaccine or a placebo. Each CDR3 is given with its conserved first and last residue. The D gene is left open where the match is weak. Clone size is stated in some rows and not others, as once, few, many or a class when expanded.

size,J,D,V,CDR3,DNA
.,TRBJ2-7,TRBD2,TRBV5-4,CASSVSGGSSYEQYF,TGTGCCAGCAGCGTGAGCGGGGGAAGCTCCTACGAGCAGTACTTC
.,TRBJ2-2,TRBD1,TRBV6-5,CASRPDRVKGGGLFF,TGTGCCAGCAGACCGGACAGGGTCAAAGGCGGTGGGCTGTTTTTT
.,TRBJ1-1,.,TRBV7-8,CASSGVSTEAFF,TGTGCCAGCAGCGGGGTGAGCACTGAAGCTTTCTTT
.,TRBJ2-1,TRBD2,TRBV19,CASSIKRGGPDEQFF,TGTGCCAGTAGTATAAAGCGGGGGGGCCCGGATGAGCAGTTCTTC
many,TRBJ2-1,TRBD1,TRBV6-2/TRBV6-3,CASSYYARGLIGEQFF,TGTGCCAGCAGTTACTATGCCAGGGGGCTGATCGGTGAGCAGTTCTTC
.,TRBJ1-1,.,TRBV9,CASSAGETTGAFF,TGTGCCAGCAGCGCAGGGGAAACCACCGGAGCTTTCTTT
.,TRBJ2-5,TRBD1,TRBV5-1,CASSLGYRGLQETQYF,TGCGCCAGCAGCTTGGGGTACAGGGGTCTCCAAGAGACCCAGTACTTC
.,TRBJ1-1,.,TRBV6-2/TRBV6-3,CASSPREAAEAFF,TGTGCCAGCAGCCCCCGCGAGGCCGCTGAAGCTTTCTTT
.,TRBJ1-1,.,TRBV7-9,CASSQAGIGTGTEAFF,TGTGCCAGCAGCCAGGCAGGGATTGGGACTGGCACTGAAGCTTTCTTT
.,TRBJ2-1,TRBD1,TRBV9,CASSVAFGVGQGRNEQFF,TGTGCCAGCAGCGTAGCGTTCGGGGTGGGACAGGGTCGCAATGAGCAGTTCTTC
.,TRBJ1-4,.,TRBV25-1,CASTPLQGPNEKLFF,TGTGCCAGCACCCCATTACAGGGTCCTAATGAAAAACTGTTTTTT
.,TRBJ2-7,.,TRBV7-9,CASAEGYEQYF,TGTGCCAGCGCCGAAGGATACGAGCAGTACTTC
.,TRBJ2-7,TRBD1,TRBV18,CASSARDRLSYEQYF,TGTGCCAGCTCAGCTAGGGACAGGTTATCCTACGAGCAGTACTTC
few,TRBJ1-2,TRBD1,TRBV9,CASSRGPGQGYGYTF,TGTGCCAGCAGCCGAGGTCCGGGACAGGGCTATGGCTACACCTTC
.,TRBJ1-2,.,TRBV18,CASSPPGIGVYGYTF,TGTGCCAGCTCACCACCGGGGATTGGGGTATATGGCTACACCTTC
.,TRBJ1-5,TRBD1,TRBV7-8,CASSLAWGTGQPQHF,TGTGCCAGCAGCTTAGCTTGGGGGACAGGGCAGCCCCAGCATTTT
.,TRBJ2-1,.,TRBV6-5,CASSRGRADNEQFF,TGTGCCAGCAGCCGAGGCCGTGCCGACAATGAGCAGTTCTTC
.,TRBJ1-4,.,TRBV5-1,CASSQPTNEKLFF,TGCGCCAGCAGCCAACCAACTAATGAAAAACTGTTTTTT
.,TRBJ2-7,TRBD2,TRBV3-1/TRBV3-2,CASSRRRLAGSSSYEQYF,TGTGCCAGCAGCCGGAGGAGACTAGCGGGTTCAAGCTCCTACGAGCAGTACTTC
.,TRBJ1-4,.,TRBV7-9,CASSLANREKLFF,TGTGCCAGCAGCTTGGCGAACAGGGAAAAACTGTTTTTT
.,TRBJ2-7,.,TRBV5-1,CASSLTDYEQYF,TGCGCCAGCAGCTTGACAGACTACGAGCAGTACTTC
.,TRBJ2-7,.,TRBV5-4,CASSSQGMNYEQYF,TGTGCCAGCAGCTCTCAAGGGATGAACTACGAGCAGTACTTC
.,TRBJ2-7,.,TRBV6-2/TRBV6-3,CASSYGSPYEQYF,TGTGCCAGCAGTTATGGAAGTCCCTACGAGCAGTACTTC
.,TRBJ2-5,.,TRBV5-4,CASSLARLQIGETQYF,TGTGCCAGCAGCTTGGCCCGGCTCCAAATCGGGGAGACCCAGTACTTC
.,TRBJ2-5,.,TRBV7-2,CASRDPLHYKETQYF,TGTGCCAGCAGAGATCCCCTCCACTACAAAGAGACCCAGTACTTC
.,TRBJ2-1,.,TRBV29-1,CSVVFRGGPYNEQFF,TGCAGCGTTGTTTTTCGCGGAGGACCCTACAATGAGCAGTTCTTC
.,TRBJ2-1,.,TRBV5-6,CASSLASRWGNEQFF,TGTGCCAGCAGCTTGGCCTCGAGGTGGGGCAATGAGCAGTTCTTC
.,TRBJ2-3,.,TRBV4-3,CASSQDIIRGTQYF,TGCGCCAGCAGCCAAGATATTATACGGGGTACGCAGTATTTT
.,TRBJ1-1,TRBD1,TRBV5-1,CASSLYRGQDTEAFF,TGCGCCAGCAGCTTGTACAGGGGGCAGGATACTGAAGCTTTCTTT
.,TRBJ2-1,TRBD1,TRBV5-4,CASNLIGTDDEQFF,TGTGCCAGCAACCTAATCGGGACAGACGATGAGCAGTTCTTC
.,TRBJ2-7,TRBD1,TRBV27,CASRYRGVSYEQYF,TGTGCCAGCAGGTACAGGGGGGTCTCCTACGAGCAGTACTTC
once,TRBJ2-1,TRBD2,TRBV14,CASSQAEQRDLHNEQFF,TGTGCCAGCAGCCAAGCCGAACAGCGGGACCTCCACAATGAGCAGTTCTTC
.,TRBJ2-7,TRBD1,TRBV5-1,CASSRTGDRVEQYF,TGCGCCAGCAGCCGGACAGGGGATCGGGTCGAGCAGTACTTC
once,TRBJ1-1,.,TRBV6-2/TRBV6-3,CASSRQSSLTEAFF,TGTGCCAGCAGCCGACAGTCATCGCTTACTGAAGCTTTCTTT
.,TRBJ1-2,TRBD1,TRBV25-1,CASSATGQAYGYTF,TGTGCCAGCAGTGCCACTGGACAGGCCTATGGCTACACCTTC
few,TRBJ1-6,.,TRBV11-2,CASSLVGRGRGYSPLHF,TGTGCCAGCAGCTTAGTCGGGCGAGGCAGGGGTTATTCACCCCTCCACTTT
.,TRBJ2-4,.,TRBV7-2,CASSAGGRLIAKNIQYF,TGTGCCAGCAGCGCCGGGGGGCGGTTGATAGCCAAAAACATTCAGTACTTC
.,TRBJ2-1,.,TRBV7-2,CASIDTRGVNEQFF,TGTGCCAGCATCGATACCAGGGGGGTCAATGAGCAGTTCTTC
.,TRBJ2-7,TRBD2,TRBV5-6,CASSLVAERGGSYEQYF,TGTGCCAGCAGCTTGGTGGCGGAGCGGGGGGGATCCTACGAGCAGTACTTC
once,TRBJ1-6,.,TRBV6-1,CASSEGRVHNSPLHF,TGTGCCAGCAGTGAAGGCAGGGTGCATAATTCACCCCTCCACTTT
once,TRBJ1-4,TRBD1,TRBV19,CASSRGQVLGEKLFF,TGTGCCAGTAGTAGAGGACAGGTCCTAGGAGAAAAACTGTTTTTT
.,TRBJ2-7,TRBD1,TRBV3-1/TRBV3-2,CASSQVWDRTLCEQYF,TGTGCCAGCAGCCAAGTATGGGACAGGACCCTGTGCGAGCAGTACTTC